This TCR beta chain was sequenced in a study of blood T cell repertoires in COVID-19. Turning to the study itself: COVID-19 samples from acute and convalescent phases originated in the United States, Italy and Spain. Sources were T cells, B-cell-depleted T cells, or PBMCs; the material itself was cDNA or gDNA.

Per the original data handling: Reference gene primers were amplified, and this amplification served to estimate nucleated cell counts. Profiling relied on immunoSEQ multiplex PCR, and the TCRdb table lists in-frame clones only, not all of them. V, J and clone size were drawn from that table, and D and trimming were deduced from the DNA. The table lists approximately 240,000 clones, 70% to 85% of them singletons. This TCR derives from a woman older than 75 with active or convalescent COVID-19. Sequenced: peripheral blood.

The CDR3 here is CASSFRAGTDTQYF. CDR3 bases: TGTGCCAGCAGCTTTAGGGCAGGGACAGATACGCAGTATTTT. This sequence joins TRBV7-9 and TRBJ2-3, with D perhaps TRBD1 (5 bases). The CDR3 sequence is 14 residues long. The germline V and J ends were trimmed by 3 bases and 3 bases, with 10 bases remaining between them. Looked up from germline, CDR1 is SEHNR and CDR2 is FQNEAQ (reference sequence). Using reference TRBV7-9 and TRBJ2-3 for the parts outside the CDR3, the full variable domain is DTGVSQNPRHKITKRGQNVTFRCDPISEHNRLYWYRQTLGQGPEFLTYFQNEAQLEKSRLLSDRFSAERPKGSFSTLEIQRTEQGDSAMYLCASSFRAGTDTQYFGPGTRLTVL.